This T cell receptor beta chain was found in a study of T cell responses to AZD1222 COVID-19 vaccine. The method was immunoSEQ multiplex PCR; TCRdb's version includes in-frame clones alone and lacks a portion of them. The sample lists about 140,000 clones; 80% to 90% were seen once. Notes on the study in general: All repertoire sampling was performed exclusively after the peak T cell response. The study found vaccine-associated CD4 TCRs spanning spike, dominant at 160-218 and 743-854. Nearly half of unique spike-specific TCRs reportedly avoided B.1.351 and B.1.1.7 mutated regions.

This CDR3 contains 12 residues. V was pared by 4 bases and J by 2 bases, with 6 bases between. Concerning this clone itself: Antigen unknown.

V usage is TRBV12-3 or TRBV12-4 and J usage is TRBJ2-7; D is uncertain. The receptor's source is an adult in good health. The sample in question was peripheral blood, obtained on day 0 of AZD1222 vaccination. The CDR3 loop reads CASSSGTYEQYF. The CDR3 DNA reads TGTGCCAGCAGTTCTGGGACCTACGAGCAGTACTTC.